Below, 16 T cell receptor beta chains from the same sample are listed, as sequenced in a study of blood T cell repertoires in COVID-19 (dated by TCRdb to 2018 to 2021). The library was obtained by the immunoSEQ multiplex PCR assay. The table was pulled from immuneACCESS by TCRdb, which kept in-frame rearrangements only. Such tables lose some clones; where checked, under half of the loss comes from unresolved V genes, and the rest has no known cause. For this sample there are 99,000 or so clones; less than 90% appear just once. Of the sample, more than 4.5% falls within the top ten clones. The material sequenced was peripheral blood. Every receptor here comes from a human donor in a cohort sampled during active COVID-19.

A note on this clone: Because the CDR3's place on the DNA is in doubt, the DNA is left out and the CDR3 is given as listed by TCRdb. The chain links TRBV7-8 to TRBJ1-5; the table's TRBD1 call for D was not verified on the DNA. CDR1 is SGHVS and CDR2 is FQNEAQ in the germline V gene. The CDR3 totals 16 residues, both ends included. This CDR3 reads CASSPRGDTLILAQHF.

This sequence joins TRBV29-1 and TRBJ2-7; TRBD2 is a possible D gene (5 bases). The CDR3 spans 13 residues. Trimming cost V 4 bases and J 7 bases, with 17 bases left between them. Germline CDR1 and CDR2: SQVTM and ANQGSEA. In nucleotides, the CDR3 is TGCAGCGTTGCTACGGGGATTTTAGGAGAGCAGTACTTC. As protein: CSVATGILGEQYF.

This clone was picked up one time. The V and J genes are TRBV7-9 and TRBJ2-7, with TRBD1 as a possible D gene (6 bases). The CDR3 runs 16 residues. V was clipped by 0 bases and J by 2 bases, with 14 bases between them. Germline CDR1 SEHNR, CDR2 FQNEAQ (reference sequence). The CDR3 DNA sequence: TGTGCCAGCAGCTTAGCGCTAGGACAGAGAACCTACGAGCAGTACTTC. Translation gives CASSLALGQRTYEQYF.

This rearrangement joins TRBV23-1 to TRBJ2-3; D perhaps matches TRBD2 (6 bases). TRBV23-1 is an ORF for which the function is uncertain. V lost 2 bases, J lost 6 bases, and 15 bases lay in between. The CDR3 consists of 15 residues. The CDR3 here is CASSQDLTSPDTQYF. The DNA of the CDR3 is TGCGCCAGCAGTCAAGACCTGACTAGTCCGGATACGCAGTATTTT.

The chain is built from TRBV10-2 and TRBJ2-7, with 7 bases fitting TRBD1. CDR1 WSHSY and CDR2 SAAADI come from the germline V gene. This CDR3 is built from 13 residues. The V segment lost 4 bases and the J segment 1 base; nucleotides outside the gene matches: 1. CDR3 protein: CASSVGQSYEQYF. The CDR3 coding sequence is TGCGCCAGCAGTGTGGGACAGTCCTACGAGCAGTACTTC.

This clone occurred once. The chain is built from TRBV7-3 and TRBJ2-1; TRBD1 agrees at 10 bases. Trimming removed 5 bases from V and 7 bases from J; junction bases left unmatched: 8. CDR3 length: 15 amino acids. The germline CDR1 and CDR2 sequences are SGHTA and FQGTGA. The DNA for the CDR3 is TGTGCCAGCAGCCTGGCGGGACAGGGGCATAATGAGCAGTTCTTC. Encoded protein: CASSLAGQGHNEQFF.

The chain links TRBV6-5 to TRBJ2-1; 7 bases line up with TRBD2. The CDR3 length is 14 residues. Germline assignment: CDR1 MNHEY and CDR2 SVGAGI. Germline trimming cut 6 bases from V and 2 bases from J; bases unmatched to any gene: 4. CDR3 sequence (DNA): TGTGCCAGCAGAGGCGGGGGAACCTACAATGAGCAGTTCTTC. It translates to CASRGGGTYNEQFF.

The CDR3 nucleotides read TGTGCCACCAGCAGGTGGACAGGACCCTACGAGCAGTACTTC. Amino acids: CATSRWTGPYEQYF. V usage is TRBV15 and J usage is TRBJ2-7; the match to TRBD1 covers 7 bases. The CDR3 contains 14 residues. V lost 3 bases and J lost 2; bases outside the gene matches: 4. Per germline, CDR1 LNHNV and CDR2 YYDKDF (reference sequence).

The CDR3 is CASSHGQGQNNEQFF. Written as DNA, the CDR3 is TGTGCCAGCAGCCATGGACAGGGGCAAAACAATGAGCAGTTCTTC. The chain is built from TRBV14 and TRBJ2-1; 9 bases match TRBD1. The CDR3 is 15 residues long. Per the germline V gene, CDR1 is SGHDN and CDR2 is FVKESK. J lost 5 bases, V lost 3 bases, and 5 bases had no gene match.

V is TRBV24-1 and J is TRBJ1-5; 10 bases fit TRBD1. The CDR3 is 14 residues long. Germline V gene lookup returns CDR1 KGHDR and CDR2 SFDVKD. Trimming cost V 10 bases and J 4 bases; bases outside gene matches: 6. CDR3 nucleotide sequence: TGTGCCACACAGGGACAGGGGATAAATCAGCCCCAGCATTTT. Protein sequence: CATQGQGINQPQHF.

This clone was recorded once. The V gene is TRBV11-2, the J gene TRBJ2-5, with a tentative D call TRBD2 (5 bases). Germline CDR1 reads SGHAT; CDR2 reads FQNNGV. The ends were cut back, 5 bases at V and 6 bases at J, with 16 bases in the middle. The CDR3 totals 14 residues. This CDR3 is CASSEGSLGQTQYF. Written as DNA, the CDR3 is TGTGCCAGCAGCGAGGGATCATTGGGCCAGACCCAGTACTTC. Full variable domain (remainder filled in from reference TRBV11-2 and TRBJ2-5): EAGVAQSPRYKIIEKRQSVAFWCNPISGHATLYWYQQILGQGPKLLIQFQNNGVVDDSQLPKDRFSAERLKGVDSTLKIQPAKLEDSAVYLCASSEGSLGQTQYFGPGTRLLVL.

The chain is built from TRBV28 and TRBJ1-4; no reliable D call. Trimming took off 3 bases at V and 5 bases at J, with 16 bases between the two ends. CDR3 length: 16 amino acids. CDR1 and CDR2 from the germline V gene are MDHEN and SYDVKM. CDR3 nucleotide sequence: TGTGCCAGCAGTTTTTATTTGGGAGCACGAAATGAAAAACTGTTTTTT. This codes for CASSFYLGARNEKLFF.

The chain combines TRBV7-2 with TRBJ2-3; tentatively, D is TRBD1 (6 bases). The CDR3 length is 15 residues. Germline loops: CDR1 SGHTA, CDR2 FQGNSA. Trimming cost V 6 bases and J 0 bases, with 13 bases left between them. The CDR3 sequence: CASSSQGWSTDTQYF. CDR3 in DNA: TGTGCCAGCAGTTCCCAGGGGTGGAGCACAGATACGCAGTATTTT.

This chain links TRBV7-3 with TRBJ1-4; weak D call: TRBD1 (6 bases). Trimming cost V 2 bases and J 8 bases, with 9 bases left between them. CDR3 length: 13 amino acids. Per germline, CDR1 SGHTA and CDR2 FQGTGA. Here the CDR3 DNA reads TGTGCCAGCAGCTTAGGCAGGGGAGAAAAACTGTTTTTT. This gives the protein CASSLGRGEKLFF. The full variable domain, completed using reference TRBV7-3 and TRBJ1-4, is GAGVSQTPSNKVTEKGKYVELRCDPISGHTALYWYRQSLGQGPEFLIYFQGTGAADDSGLPNDRFFAVRPEGSVSTLKIQRTERGDSAVYLCASSLGRGEKLFFGSGTQLSVL.

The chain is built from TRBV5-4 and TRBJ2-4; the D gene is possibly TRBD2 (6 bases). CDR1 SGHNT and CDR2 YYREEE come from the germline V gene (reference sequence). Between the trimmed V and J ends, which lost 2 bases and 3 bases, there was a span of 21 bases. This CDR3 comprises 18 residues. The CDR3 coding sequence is TGTGCCAGCAGCTTAACCGGGACTCCCTTTTTAGACAAAAACATTCAGTACTTC. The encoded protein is CASSLTGTPFLDKNIQYF.

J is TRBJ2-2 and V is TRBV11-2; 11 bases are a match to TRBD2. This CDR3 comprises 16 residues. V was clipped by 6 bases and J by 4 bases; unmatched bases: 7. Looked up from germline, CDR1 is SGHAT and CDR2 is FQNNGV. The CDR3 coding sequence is TGTGCCAGCAGGTTGCTAGCGGGAGGCCCCACCGGGGAGCTGTTTTTT. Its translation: CASRLLAGGPTGELFF.